These 25 T cell receptor beta chains share one sample of origin, sequenced in a study of blood T cells in healthy people across ages (dated by TCRdb to between 2014 and 2017). The protocol used for the library was 5' RACE. The sample was run on an Illumina HiSeq 2500. The second PCR ran for about 6 to 12 cycles and used a J-beta primer mix along with a sample-barcoded 5' primer. The public reads were quality trimmed at Q25 with fastp and then assembled into clones with MiXCR by TCRdb, keeping productive beta chains. For every CDR3 protein sequence, its rows merge into one entry that carries the most common genes and DNA. The sample records 1.4 million to 1.5 million distinct CDR3 sequences, roughly 40% of which are singletons. The ten largest clones add up to around 8% of the sample. The sequenced sample was blood. The receptors derive from a woman aged 18-29 years in good health.

This clonotype was seen only a few times. The J gene is TRBJ2-1, the V gene TRBV7-2; TRBD2 is a possible D gene (6 bases). Germline assignment: CDR1 SGHTA and CDR2 FQGNSA. V lost 1 base and J 7 bases, leaving 14 bases between the germline ends. CDR3 length equals 15 residues. DNA of the CDR3: TGTGCCAGCAGCTTAGGTGGGGGGAATAGTAATGAGCAGTTCTTC. Protein: CASSLGGGNSNEQFF. The whole variable domain, remainder taken from reference TRBV7-2 and TRBJ2-1, is GAGVSQSPSNKVTEKGKDVELRCDPISGHTALYWYRQSLGQGLEFLIYFQGNSAPDKSGLPSDRFSAERTGGSVSTLTIQRTQQEDSAVYLCASSLGGGNSNEQFFGPGTRLTVL.

This clonotype was detected a few times. This sequence joins TRBV25-1 and TRBJ2-5; D is unresolved. Trimming removed 3 bases at V and 4 bases at J, with 12 bases between. The CDR3 runs to 14 residues. Germline V gene lookup returns CDR1 MGHDK and CDR2 SYGVNS. CDR3 sequence (DNA): TGTGCCAGCAGTGATCTAACGGGCCGAGAGACCCAGTACTTC. Protein sequence: CASSDLTGRETQYF.

This clonotype has only a few counts. The chain employs TRBV5-1 and TRBJ1-1; perhaps TRBD1 as D (5 bases). Germline-derived CDR1 and CDR2 are SGHRS and YFSETQ. This CDR3 comprises 15 residues. V was pared by 4 bases and J by 4 bases, with 17 bases between. The CDR3 loop is CASSPVEGIITEAFF. CDR3 DNA sequence: TGCGCCAGCAGCCCGGTGGAGGGGATAATCACTGAAGCTTTCTTT. Supplemented by reference TRBV5-1 and TRBJ1-1, the full variable domain reads KAGVTQTPRYLIKTRGQQVTLSCSPISGHRSVSWYQQTPGQGLQFLFEYFSETQRNKGNFPGRFSGRQFSNSRSEMNVSTLELGDSALYLCASSPVEGIITEAFFGQGTRLTVV.

In DNA, the CDR3 is TGTGCCAGCAGCCCCCACGGACTAGCGACGAACACCGGGGAGCTGTTTTTT. Encoded protein: CASSPHGLATNTGELFF. This chain connects TRBV9 to TRBJ2-2; 9 bases align to TRBD2. The V segment lost 4 bases and the J segment 0 bases; nucleotides outside the gene matches: 7. The CDR3 has 17 residues. CDR1 and CDR2 (germline): SGDLS, YYNGEE.

The rearrangement uses TRBV14 and TRBJ2-7; 9 positions match TRBD1. The CDR3 consists of 15 residues. V dropped 2 bases and J dropped 2; count of bases not matched to a gene: 4. Germline CDR1 reads SGHDN; CDR2 reads FVKESK. The CDR3 is CASSQSGQGPYEQYF. CDR3 sequence (DNA): TGTGCCAGCAGCCAATCTGGACAGGGGCCCTACGAGCAGTACTTC.

The chain is built from TRBV28 and TRBJ1-2; possibly TRBD1 for D (6 bases). The V gene's germline CDR1 is MDHEN and CDR2 SYDVKM. The CDR3 is made up of 13 amino acids. V was shortened by 6 bases and J by 7 bases, with 15 bases between the two germline ends. The CDR3 DNA reads TGTGCCAGCAGCCCGGGGGGGGCAGTTGGCTACACCTTC. Translation: CASSPGGAVGYTF.

This clonotype was detected ten times or more. The rearrangement links TRBV6-6 to TRBJ2-3; D gene uncertain. This CDR3 contains 14 residues. V shed 11 bases and J shed 4 bases, with 19 bases lying between them. From germline, CDR1 is MNHNY and CDR2 SVGAGI (reference sequence). Here the CDR3 DNA reads TGTGCCGCAACCGACCCTCCCCGAGCAGATACGCAGTATTTT. Translation gives CAATDPPRADTQYF.

In its sample, this clonotype was seen a few times. The chain carries TRBV7-2 and TRBJ2-7; TRBD2 agrees at 8 bases. Germline assignment: CDR1 SGHTA and CDR2 FQGNSA. This CDR3 region has 17 residues. V lost 2 bases, J lost 3 bases, and 12 bases stayed unmatched. The CDR3 sequence: CASSLWLRLAGRYEQYF. DNA of the CDR3: TGTGCCAGCAGCTTATGGCTTCGGCTAGCGGGTCGCTACGAGCAGTACTTC.

The chain recombines TRBV28 with TRBJ2-3; 7 bases line up with TRBD2. With V trimmed by 8 bases and J by 4 bases, 12 bases remained unmatched. The CDR3 runs 15 residues. CDR1 MDHEN and CDR2 SYDVKM come from the germline V gene. Written as DNA, the CDR3 is TGTGCCAGCGGTCCTGTAGCGGGCGGCCCAGATACGCAGTATTTT. Its translation is CASGPVAGGPDTQYF.

This clonotype was picked up a small number of times. This rearrangement joins TRBV3-1 to TRBJ2-7; D is possibly TRBD2 (6 bases). CDR3 length: 14 amino acids. CDR1 LGHDT and CDR2 YNNKEL come from the germline V gene (reference sequence). Deletions cut 4 bases from V and 3 bases from J, with 13 bases between. The CDR3 loop reads CASSPRGVRYEQYF. CDR3 DNA: TGTGCCAGCAGCCCCCGCGGGGTACGCTACGAGCAGTACTTC.

The CDR3 coding sequence is TGTGCCAGCAGTTCCTACGAGGCAGGCTACGAGCAGTACTTC. Translation gives CASSSYEAGYEQYF. J is TRBJ2-5 and V is TRBV6-5; D not certain. The J call may be in error: the DNA end matches TRBJ2-7 better. The CDR3 covers 14 residues. Germline assignment: CDR1 MNHEY and CDR2 SVGAGI.

The chain carries TRBV30 and TRBJ2-7, with a tentative D call TRBD2 (6 bases). Trimming cost V 2 bases and J 1 base, with 15 bases left between them. Looked up from germline, CDR1 is GTSNPN and CDR2 is SVGIG (reference sequence). The CDR3 is 15 residues long. This chain's CDR3 is CAWSLGGDKSYEQYF. The CDR3 DNA reads TGTGCCTGGAGTTTGGGAGGCGACAAGTCCTACGAGCAGTACTTC.

The sample holds a few counts of this clonotype. This chain links TRBV10-3 with TRBJ1-5; 9 nucleotides agree with TRBD1. The CDR3 is 14 residues long. After removal of 6 bases from V and 7 bases from J, the junction contained 7 bases not matched to a gene. Germline V CDR1 and CDR2: ENHRY, SYGVKD. DNA of the CDR3: TGTGCCATCAGCCGGACAGGGGAGGAACAGCCCCAGCATTTT. Amino acids: CAISRTGEEQPQHF.

This chain links TRBV6-5 with TRBJ2-7; D call uncertain. The V gene's germline CDR1 is MNHEY and CDR2 SVGAGI. This CDR3 has 11 amino acids. V was pared by 8 bases and J by 2 bases, with 7 bases between. For the CDR3, the DNA is TGTGCCAGCTACGGAGCCTACGAGCAGTACTTC. Its translation is CASYGAYEQYF.

This clonotype was counted a few times. The junction departs from the called germline gene at one end, perhaps through a read error. V gene TRBV20-1 combines with J gene TRBJ2-3; TRBD2 might be the D (6 bases). The CDR3 runs 13 residues. Germline V gives CDR1 DFQATT, CDR2 SNEGSKA (reference sequence). The CDR3 sequence: CSPSESLTDTQYF. CDR3 nucleotides: TGCAGTCCTAGCGAGAGTCTCACAGATACGCAGTATTTT.

The chain links TRBV6-5 to TRBJ1-1, with 9 bases matching TRBD1. V dropped 2 bases and J dropped 7; count of bases not matched to a gene: 11. Germline assignment: CDR1 MNHEY and CDR2 SVGAGI. CDR3 length: 16 residues. The CDR3 DNA is TGTGCCAGCAGTTACCATCGGACAGGGGAAGGAAGTGAAGCTTTCTTT. Translation gives CASSYHRTGEGSEAFF.

The chain has TRBV28 and TRBJ1-6; D unclear. CDR1 and CDR2 (germline): MDHEN, SYDVKM. V was shortened by 10 bases and J by 0 bases, with 10 bases between the two germline ends. The CDR3 extends over 14 amino acids. This chain's CDR3 is CAIQLSSYNSPLHF. CDR3 DNA: TGTGCCATCCAACTTAGCTCCTATAATTCACCCCTCCACTTT. The full variable domain, rest sourced from reference TRBV28 and TRBJ1-6, is DVKVTQSSRYLVKRTGEKVFLECVQDMDHENMFWYRQDPGLGLRLIYFSYDVKMKEKGDIPEGYSVSREKKERFSLILESASTNQTSMYLCAIQLSSYNSPLHFGNGTRLTVT.

V is TRBV7-2 and J is TRBJ1-2, with 7 bases fitting TRBD1. Germline assignment: CDR1 SGHTA and CDR2 FQGNSA. This CDR3 is 15 amino acids long. V was clipped by 1 base and J by 7 bases; unmatched bases: 9. Here the CDR3 DNA reads TGTGCCAGCAGCTTAGAGGGCCAGGGGGTGCGTGGCTACACCTTC. Its translation: CASSLEGQGVRGYTF.

The CDR3 sequence: CASSVLDNEQFF. The CDR3 DNA sequence: TGTGCCAGCAGTGTGTTGGACAATGAGCAGTTCTTC. The chain joins TRBV6-1 to TRBJ2-1; D call uncertain. The CDR3 covers 12 residues. V lost 4 bases to trimming and J lost 5 bases, with 6 bases between them. Germline CDR1 and CDR2: MNHNS and SASEGT.

This clonotype was found a few times. The chain combines TRBV6-2 or TRBV6-3 with TRBJ1-1, with 10 bases identical to TRBD1. The trim removed 10 bases at V and 8 bases at J, leaving 7 bases unmatched. The V gene's germline CDR1 is MNHEY and CDR2 SVGEGT. The CDR3 spans 12 residues. This chain's CDR3 is CATSTGGNEAFF. CDR3 bases: TGTGCCACCTCGACAGGGGGCAACGAAGCTTTCTTT.

This clonotype was observed at least ten times. The chain combines TRBV5-1 with TRBJ2-1; 8 bases match TRBD1. The length of the CDR3 is 15 residues. In germline, CDR1 is SGHRS, CDR2 YFSETQ. After removal of 4 bases from V and 4 bases from J, the junction contained 7 bases not matched to a gene. The CDR3 reads CASSTRTGSYNEQFF. The CDR3 DNA sequence: TGCGCCAGCAGCACCAGGACAGGGTCTTACAATGAGCAGTTCTTC.

The sample holds a few counts of this clonotype. The chain joins TRBV7-8 to TRBJ1-1; possible D gene TRBD1, 5 bases. From germline, CDR1 is SGHVS and CDR2 FQNEAQ. With 8 bases removed from V and 3 bases from J, the gap between germline ends came to 10 bases. There are 12 residues in the CDR3. The DNA of the CDR3 is TGTGCCAGCTCTGCGGGGCACACTGAAGCTTTCTTT. This translates into CASSAGHTEAFF. The variable domain in full, completed from reference TRBV7-8 and TRBJ1-1, reads GAGVSQSPRYKVAKRGQDVALRCDPISGHVSLFWYQQALGQGPEFLTYFQNEAQLDKSGLPSDRFFAERPEGSVSTLKIQRTQQEDSAVYLCASSAGHTEAFFGQGTRLTVV.

The chain couples TRBV21-1 to TRBJ2-3; the table's D call of TRBD1 was not tested on the DNA. TRBV21-1 represents a pseudogene. The CDR3 covers 13 residues. The CDR3 region is CASAGQFADTQYF. The DNA of the CDR3 is TGTGCCAGTGCGGGACAGTTCGCAGATACGCAGTATTTT.

This clonotype appeared many times. CDR3 amino acids: CASSLAGTEQYF. In DNA form, the CDR3 reads TGTGCCAGCAGCTTGGCGGGGACCGAGCAGTACTTC. V is TRBV7-9 and J is TRBJ2-7, with a weak D call TRBD2 (6 bases). The length of the CDR3 is 12 residues. Germline V gene sequence: CDR1 SEHNR, CDR2 FQNEAQ (reference sequence). V was trimmed by 3 bases and J by 6 bases, leaving 9 bases between them.

The V gene is TRBV15, the J gene TRBJ1-4; D may be TRBD1 (5 bases). CDR1 and CDR2 (germline): LNHNV, YYDKDF (reference sequence). The CDR3 sequence is 13 residues long. V gave up 10 bases and J gave up 5 bases, with 14 bases separating them. CDR3 residues: CAISGTVNEKLFF. In DNA, the CDR3 is TGTGCCATCTCCGGGACGGTAAATGAAAAACTGTTTTTT. Drawing the rest from reference TRBV15 and TRBJ1-4, the complete variable domain is DAMVIQNPRYQVTQFGKPVTLSCSQTLNHNVMYWYQQKSSQAPKLLFHYYDKDFNNEADTPDNFQSRRPNTSFCFLDIRSPGLGDTAMYLCAISGTVNEKLFFGSGTQLSVL.